This T cell receptor beta chain comes out of a study of OX40 agonist ivuxolimab in advanced cancers. Study summary: Having had anti-PD-1, anti-PD-L1 or anti-CTLA-4 therapy before was allowed, and approximately 40% had some.

Produced via immunoSEQ multiplex PCR; TCRdb's table is partial and in-frame only. The sample holds about 19,000 clones; 79% are singletons and the top ten take 25% to 40%. As for this clone: Its antigen is undetermined.

Whole-study findings and limits: The CD4+ and CD8+ T cells in the blood had expanded clonally by week 6 at 0.1 to 3.0 mg/kg.

The CDR3 runs 17 residues. The germline CDR1 and CDR2 sequences are MNHEY and SMNVEV (reference sequence). Deletions cut 3 bases from V and 0 bases from J, with 17 bases between. V is TRBV27 and J is TRBJ1-1; the D is unclear. The clonotype was recovered from an adult with an advanced solid tumor such as melanoma, head and neck, liver or kidney cancer. Sequenced material: CD4+ or CD8+ T cells sorted from blood, taken in a trial of the OX40 agonist ivuxolimab. The CDR3 sequence: CASSFLHKGLVNTEAFF. CDR3 coding DNA: TGTGCCAGCAGTTTCTTGCATAAGGGTTTAGTGAACACTGAAGCTTTCTTT.